This T cell receptor beta chain was identified in a study of shared clonotypes between healthy human individuals. The V end was cut by 5 bases, the J end by 6 bases, with 16 bases between. The CDR3 is 14 residues long. From germline, CDR1 is LNHNV and CDR2 YYDKDF (reference sequence). Study-wide results and caveats: It was the few donors that limited the genetic and exposure-history diversity represented.

Profiled with immunoSEQ multiplex PCR; TCRdb holds only in-frame clones, not every one. This table holds around 2.5 million clones, over 85% found once. Details on this clone: The antigen is undetermined.

The specimen sequenced was naive CD4+ T cells from PBMCs. Subset described: CD45RA+ positively selected. The receptor comes from a man between 18 and 29 years old in good health. Some clones in this sample may be carry-over from other donors' samples. The chain joins TRBV15 to TRBJ1-2; perhaps TRBD1 as D (6 bases). The CDR3 protein is CATSRQGTRDGYTF. The CDR3 DNA reads as TGTGCCACCAGCCGGCAGGGGACCCGGGATGGCTACACCTTC. Drawing the rest from reference TRBV15 and TRBJ1-2, the complete variable domain is DAMVIQNPRYQVTQFGKPVTLSCSQTLNHNVMYWYQQKSSQAPKLLFHYYDKDFNNEADTPDNFQSRRPNTSFCFLDIRSPGLGDTAMYLCATSRQGTRDGYTFGSGTRLTVV.